The rows below give T cell receptor beta chains drawn from one sample of a study of technical replicates of blood from a handful of donors. Profiling relied on immunoSEQ multiplex PCR, and the TCRdb table lists in-frame clones only, not all of them. The profile shows some 96,000 clones, more than 90% of them singletons. Sequenced: T cells isolated from PBMCs. Receptors were obtained from a human donor in good health. CDR3s include the opening cysteine and the closing phenylalanine or tryptophan. Each record gives: D gene, V gene, clone size, J gene, CDR3 DNA, CDR3 protein. D genes are given only for firm matches. Some rows have no size entry. The others give once, few or many, or a class for an expanded clone.

d_gene: -; v_gene: TRBV2; abundance: -; j_gene: TRBJ1-2; CDR3nt: TGTGCCAGCAGTGAGACAGCGAACTATGGCTACACCTTC; CDR3aa: CASSETANYGYTF
d_gene: -; v_gene: TRBV2; abundance: -; j_gene: TRBJ1-1; CDR3nt: TGTGCCACCCCTACAGTGAACACTGAAGCTTTCTTT; CDR3aa: CATPTVNTEAFF
d_gene: -; v_gene: TRBV28; abundance: -; j_gene: TRBJ2-1; CDR3nt: TGTGCCAGCCGAGGAGAGGGTCTGGGATCCTACAATGAGCAGTTCTTC; CDR3aa: CASRGEGLGSYNEQFF
d_gene: TRBD2; v_gene: TRBV18; abundance: -; j_gene: TRBJ2-7; CDR3nt: TGTGCCAGCTCACCTGGGACTAGCGGGGCCTCCTACGAGCAGTACTTC; CDR3aa: CASSPGTSGASYEQYF
d_gene: TRBD1; v_gene: TRBV28; abundance: -; j_gene: TRBJ2-7; CDR3nt: TGTGCCAGCAGTCGACAGGGGAATCCCTACGAGCAGTACTTC; CDR3aa: CASSRQGNPYEQYF
d_gene: -; v_gene: TRBV29-1; abundance: -; j_gene: TRBJ2-3; CDR3nt: TGCAGCGTTGAAGTAGGGGCGGCAGATACGCAGTATTTT; CDR3aa: CSVEVGAADTQYF
d_gene: TRBD2; v_gene: TRBV9; abundance: -; j_gene: TRBJ2-3; CDR3nt: TGTGCCAGCAGCGAGGAGGGGGGACTAGGAACAGATACGCAGTATTTT; CDR3aa: CASSEEGGLGTDTQYF
d_gene: -; v_gene: TRBV11-2; abundance: -; j_gene: TRBJ2-7; CDR3nt: TGTGCCAGCAGCCCGACACAGGGCCCATCGTCCTACGAGCAGTACTTC; CDR3aa: CASSPTQGPSSYEQYF
d_gene: TRBD1; v_gene: TRBV5-1; abundance: -; j_gene: TRBJ1-4; CDR3nt: TGCGCCAGCAGCTCGAACTCCGGGACAGGGGGTGAAAAACTGTTTTTT; CDR3aa: CASSSNSGTGGEKLFF
d_gene: -; v_gene: TRBV2; abundance: -; j_gene: TRBJ1-3; CDR3nt: TGTGCCAGGCAACTTACAGCCTCTGGAAACACCATATATTTT; CDR3aa: CARQLTASGNTIYF
d_gene: -; v_gene: TRBV4-1; abundance: -; j_gene: TRBJ2-7; CDR3nt: TGCGCCAGCAGCTCGGGGTCCTACGAGCAGTACTTC; CDR3aa: CASSSGSYEQYF
d_gene: -; v_gene: TRBV6-5; abundance: -; j_gene: TRBJ2-7; CDR3nt: TGTGCCAGCAGTGACAGCGCCTACGAGCAGTACTTC; CDR3aa: CASSDSAYEQYF
d_gene: -; v_gene: TRBV11-3; abundance: -; j_gene: TRBJ2-3; CDR3nt: TGTGCCAGCAGTTTCCGAGGAGACACAGATACGCAGTATTTT; CDR3aa: CASSFRGDTDTQYF
d_gene: TRBD1; v_gene: TRBV28; abundance: -; j_gene: TRBJ1-2; CDR3nt: TGTGCCAGCAGTTCGGACAGGGTATATGGCTACACCTTC; CDR3aa: CASSSDRVYGYTF
d_gene: -; v_gene: TRBV5-1; abundance: -; j_gene: TRBJ2-3; CDR3nt: TGCGCCAGCAGCTTGGGTACAGGGTCATCAACAGATACGCAGTATTTT; CDR3aa: CASSLGTGSSTDTQYF
d_gene: -; v_gene: TRBV7-2; abundance: -; j_gene: TRBJ1-2; CDR3nt: TGTGCCAGCAGCCTACCGACGGGCTATGGCTACACCTTC; CDR3aa: CASSLPTGYGYTF
d_gene: TRBD2; v_gene: TRBV19; abundance: -; j_gene: TRBJ2-1; CDR3nt: TGTGCCAGTAGCCCAGGACTAGTGAGTTGGAATGAGCAGTTCTTC; CDR3aa: CASSPGLVSWNEQFF
d_gene: TRBD1; v_gene: TRBV19; abundance: -; j_gene: TRBJ1-1; CDR3nt: TGTGCCAGTAGTATGGCCGGGACAGGGGGGATACGGCGTAACACTGAAGCTTTCTTT; CDR3aa: CASSMAGTGGIRRNTEAFF
d_gene: -; v_gene: TRBV7-9; abundance: -; j_gene: TRBJ1-2; CDR3nt: TGTGCCAGCAGCTCCGGCGGGGGAGTTAGCGGCTACACCTTC; CDR3aa: CASSSGGGVSGYTF
d_gene: -; v_gene: TRBV6-6; abundance: -; j_gene: TRBJ2-7; CDR3nt: TGTGCCAGCGCCGGTGGGAGTCCCCACGAGCAGTACTTC; CDR3aa: CASAGGSPHEQYF
d_gene: -; v_gene: TRBV28; abundance: -; j_gene: TRBJ2-3; CDR3nt: TGTGCCAGCAGTTTATGGGAGGTAGGGGGAGATACGCAGTATTTT; CDR3aa: CASSLWEVGGDTQYF
d_gene: TRBD2; v_gene: TRBV2; abundance: few; j_gene: TRBJ2-1; CDR3nt: TGTGCCACCCGAGGACTAGCGGGGACCGACAATGAGCAGTTCTTC; CDR3aa: CATRGLAGTDNEQFF
d_gene: TRBD2; v_gene: TRBV27; abundance: -; j_gene: TRBJ2-1; CDR3nt: TGTGCCAGCAGCCAAGGACTAGCGGGTTACAATGAGCAGTTCTTC; CDR3aa: CASSQGLAGYNEQFF
d_gene: -; v_gene: TRBV6-1; abundance: few; j_gene: TRBJ1-1; CDR3nt: TGTGCCAGCAGTGAAGCGCGGAGGGACACTGAAGCTTTCTTT; CDR3aa: CASSEARRDTEAFF
d_gene: -; v_gene: TRBV5-5; abundance: -; j_gene: TRBJ2-3; CDR3nt: TGTGCCAGCAGCTTGGAGGGGACTTTACCAGATACGCAGTATTTT; CDR3aa: CASSLEGTLPDTQYF
d_gene: TRBD2; v_gene: TRBV27; abundance: -; j_gene: TRBJ2-2; CDR3nt: TGTGCCAGCAGACGAGCCGGGACTAGCGGGGGGGAAAACACCGGGGAGCTGTTTTTT; CDR3aa: CASRRAGTSGGENTGELFF
d_gene: TRBD2; v_gene: TRBV28; abundance: -; j_gene: TRBJ2-5; CDR3nt: TGTGCCAGCAGTCCGATAGCGGGAGTCAGGGAGACCCAGTACTTC; CDR3aa: CASSPIAGVRETQYF
d_gene: TRBD1; v_gene: TRBV27; abundance: -; j_gene: TRBJ1-1; CDR3nt: TGTGCCAGCAGTCCACTGGGGGCAGGGGGCCACACTGAAGCTTTCTTT; CDR3aa: CASSPLGAGGHTEAFF
d_gene: TRBD1; v_gene: TRBV7-9; abundance: -; j_gene: TRBJ1-2; CDR3nt: TGTGCCAGCAGTGAGACCGGGACAGGGGAGCCGGCTAACTATGGCTACACCTTC; CDR3aa: CASSETGTGEPANYGYTF
d_gene: -; v_gene: TRBV9; abundance: -; j_gene: TRBJ1-1; CDR3nt: TGTGCCAGCAGCGTAGGCAATATTCTAGCCGAAGCTTTCTTT; CDR3aa: CASSVGNILAEAFF
d_gene: -; v_gene: TRBV19; abundance: -; j_gene: TRBJ1-3; CDR3nt: TGTGCCAGTAGTGGCGGGCCCGGAAACACCATATATTTT; CDR3aa: CASSGGPGNTIYF
d_gene: TRBD2; v_gene: TRBV10-3; abundance: -; j_gene: TRBJ2-1; CDR3nt: TGTGCCATCAGCAGGACTAGCGGGGATTATGAGCAGTTCTTC; CDR3aa: CAISRTSGDYEQFF
d_gene: -; v_gene: TRBV19; abundance: once; j_gene: TRBJ1-1; CDR3nt: TGTGCCAGTAGTATATGGACACCGAACACTGAAGCTTTCTTT; CDR3aa: CASSIWTPNTEAFF
d_gene: TRBD1; v_gene: TRBV5-1; abundance: -; j_gene: TRBJ2-5; CDR3nt: TGCGCCAGCAGCCCTGGATCTCCCGGGACAGTAGAGACCCAGTACTTC; CDR3aa: CASSPGSPGTVETQYF
d_gene: TRBD2; v_gene: TRBV7-9; abundance: -; j_gene: TRBJ2-2; CDR3nt: TGTGCCAGCAGCCACTTAGCGGGGTTGAACACCGGGGAGCTGTTTTTT; CDR3aa: CASSHLAGLNTGELFF
d_gene: -; v_gene: TRBV18; abundance: -; j_gene: TRBJ1-1; CDR3nt: TGTGCCAGCTCACCAATCCAGAACACTGAAGCTTTCTTT; CDR3aa: CASSPIQNTEAFF
d_gene: TRBD2; v_gene: TRBV7-9; abundance: -; j_gene: TRBJ2-1; CDR3nt: TGTGCCAGCAGGAGAGGGGCGGCTAGCGGGAGAAGGGAGCAGTTCTTC; CDR3aa: CASRRGAASGRREQFF
d_gene: TRBD1; v_gene: TRBV6-6; abundance: few; j_gene: TRBJ1-2; CDR3nt: TGTGCCAGCAGTGGCTCCGGGACAGGGGATTCCTATGGCTACACCTTC; CDR3aa: CASSGSGTGDSYGYTF
d_gene: -; v_gene: TRBV7-6; abundance: -; j_gene: TRBJ1-1; CDR3nt: TGTGCCAGCAGCTTGGGTACAGGGACTGAAGCTTTCTTT; CDR3aa: CASSLGTGTEAFF
d_gene: -; v_gene: TRBV5-6; abundance: few; j_gene: TRBJ1-3; CDR3nt: TGTGCCAGCAGCTTGGAAGGTGCAGGGTTCACCATATATTTT; CDR3aa: CASSLEGAGFTIYF
d_gene: TRBD2; v_gene: TRBV6-5; abundance: -; j_gene: TRBJ2-7; CDR3nt: TGTGCCAGCAGTTACCGGGGACTAGCGGGTTCCTACGAGCAGTACTTC; CDR3aa: CASSYRGLAGSYEQYF
d_gene: TRBD1; v_gene: TRBV2; abundance: -; j_gene: TRBJ1-2; CDR3nt: TGTGCCAGCAGTGAACCGCGCTATGCTCGGACAGGGGAAGCCTATGGCTACACCTTC; CDR3aa: CASSEPRYARTGEAYGYTF
d_gene: TRBD1; v_gene: TRBV28; abundance: -; j_gene: TRBJ1-4; CDR3nt: TGTGCCAGTAATAACTACGACAACCGGGACAGACTTGGGCTGGGGGGCGAAAAACTGTTTTTT; CDR3aa: CASNNYDNRDRLGLGGEKLFF
d_gene: -; v_gene: TRBV27; abundance: -; j_gene: TRBJ2-2; CDR3nt: TGTGCCAGCGGAAGGAGGGCCACTTCGTGGGGCACCGGGGAGCTGTTTTTT; CDR3aa: CASGRRATSWGTGELFF
d_gene: TRBD1; v_gene: TRBV5-1; abundance: -; j_gene: TRBJ1-5; CDR3nt: TGCGCCAGCAGCTTGGCGGCAGGGGGCCCGGGAAGCAATCAGCCCCAGCATTTT; CDR3aa: CASSLAAGGPGSNQPQHF
d_gene: -; v_gene: TRBV4-2; abundance: -; j_gene: TRBJ2-1; CDR3nt: TGTGCCAGCAGCCAAGCGGCTAGCGCCAGCTCCTACAATGAGCAGTTCTTC; CDR3aa: CASSQAASASSYNEQFF
d_gene: -; v_gene: TRBV19; abundance: once; j_gene: TRBJ2-5; CDR3nt: TGTGCCAGTAGTATGGACTACATTCGGCAAGAGACCCAGTACTTC; CDR3aa: CASSMDYIRQETQYF
d_gene: TRBD1; v_gene: TRBV6-5; abundance: -; j_gene: TRBJ1-2; CDR3nt: TGTGCCAGCAGTTACACAGGGGAACTCTATGGCTACACCTTC; CDR3aa: CASSYTGELYGYTF
d_gene: -; v_gene: TRBV4-1; abundance: -; j_gene: TRBJ1-1; CDR3nt: TGCGCCAGCAGCCAATTCGGGAACACTGAAGCTTTCTTT; CDR3aa: CASSQFGNTEAFF
d_gene: -; v_gene: TRBV19; abundance: -; j_gene: TRBJ1-2; CDR3nt: TGTGCCAGCCAGGGGAAGGATGGCTATGGCTACACCTTC; CDR3aa: CASQGKDGYGYTF
d_gene: TRBD2; v_gene: TRBV2; abundance: -; j_gene: TRBJ2-1; CDR3nt: TGTGCCAGCTTCTTGGATGGGACTAGTGGGGAGCAGTTCTTC; CDR3aa: CASFLDGTSGEQFF
d_gene: -; v_gene: TRBV6-6; abundance: -; j_gene: TRBJ1-2; CDR3nt: TGTGCCAGCAATACAGAGATCGATAACTATGGCTACACCTTC; CDR3aa: CASNTEIDNYGYTF
d_gene: -; v_gene: TRBV2; abundance: once; j_gene: TRBJ2-5; CDR3nt: TGTGCCAGCAGTGACACTGCCCAAGAGACCCAGTACTTC; CDR3aa: CASSDTAQETQYF
d_gene: -; v_gene: TRBV7-6; abundance: -; j_gene: TRBJ2-5; CDR3nt: TGTGCCAGCAGCCTCCACGAGGAGACCCAGTACTTC; CDR3aa: CASSLHEETQYF
d_gene: -; v_gene: TRBV2; abundance: once; j_gene: TRBJ2-1; CDR3nt: TGTGCCAGCAGATTTATCTACAATGAGCAGTTCTTC; CDR3aa: CASRFIYNEQFF
d_gene: TRBD1; v_gene: TRBV7-2; abundance: once; j_gene: TRBJ2-1; CDR3nt: TGTGCCAGCAGCCCGACAGGGGGGGAGCAGTTCTTC; CDR3aa: CASSPTGGEQFF
d_gene: -; v_gene: TRBV9; abundance: -; j_gene: TRBJ2-1; CDR3nt: TGTGCCAGCAGCGTCAGGGGGGACTTTTACAATGAGCAGTTCTTC; CDR3aa: CASSVRGDFYNEQFF
d_gene: TRBD2; v_gene: TRBV7-6; abundance: -; j_gene: TRBJ2-1; CDR3nt: TGTGCCAGCAGCTTAGAAGCGGGGGGGGGAAATGAGCAGTTCTTC; CDR3aa: CASSLEAGGGNEQFF